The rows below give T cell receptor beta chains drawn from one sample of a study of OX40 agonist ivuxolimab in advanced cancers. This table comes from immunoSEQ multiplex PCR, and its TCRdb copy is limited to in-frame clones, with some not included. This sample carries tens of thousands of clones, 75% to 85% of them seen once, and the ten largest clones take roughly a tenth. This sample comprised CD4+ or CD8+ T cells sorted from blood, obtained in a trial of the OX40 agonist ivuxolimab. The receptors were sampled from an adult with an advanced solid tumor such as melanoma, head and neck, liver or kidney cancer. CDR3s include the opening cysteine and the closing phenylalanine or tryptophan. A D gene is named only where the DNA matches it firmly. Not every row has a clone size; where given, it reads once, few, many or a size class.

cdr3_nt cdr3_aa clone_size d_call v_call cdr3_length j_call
TGTGCCAGCAGCTTAGGACCCGGGACGACAGATCAGCCCCAGCATTTT CASSLGPGTTDQPQHF NA NA TRBV7-2 16 TRBJ1-5
TGTGCCAGCAGTTTAGACTCCTTCGGTAAATATGAGCAGTTCTTC CASSLDSFGKYEQFF NA NA TRBV27 15 TRBJ2-1
TGCGCCAGCAGCTACTCCGGGACAGGGGGAAAAGGGGACTATGGCTACACCTTC CASSYSGTGGKGDYGYTF NA TRBD1 TRBV5-1 18 TRBJ1-2
TGTGCCAGCAGGTCCTCCGGGACCCCTGGCGAGCAGTACTTC CASRSSGTPGEQYF NA NA TRBV7-2 14 TRBJ2-7
TGTGCCAGTAGTATAGGTACAGGGTTCGACTATGGCTACACCTTC CASSIGTGFDYGYTF once NA TRBV19 15 TRBJ1-2
TGTGCCAGCAGTTTATCAAGGGGAACTAGCGGTAGCCAAGAGACCCAGTACTTC CASSLSRGTSGSQETQYF NA TRBD2 TRBV27 18 TRBJ2-5
TGCAGCGTTCGAGTCAACAATATCTACGAGCAGTACTTC CSVRVNNIYEQYF NA NA TRBV29-1 13 TRBJ2-7
TGTGCCAGCAGCCCCGAATTAGCGGCCGGGGAGCTGTTTTTT CASSPELAAGELFF NA NA TRBV7-9 14 TRBJ2-2
TGCGCCAGCAGCCAAGATGTCCTCGGCTATGAGCAGTTCTTC CASSQDVLGYEQFF NA NA TRBV4-3 14 TRBJ2-1
TGTGCCAGCCTCAGAGGACCAAACACCGGGGAGCTGTTTTTT CASLRGPNTGELFF once NA TRBV2 14 TRBJ2-2
TGTGCCAGCAGTTCCCAGGGGCGCAAAGATACGCAGTATTTT CASSSQGRKDTQYF NA NA TRBV2 14 TRBJ2-3
TGTGCCAGCAGTGACCAAGCGGGCACAGATACGCAGTATTTT CASSDQAGTDTQYF NA NA TRBV6-1 14 TRBJ2-3
TGTGCCAGCAGTTCTGGGACTCCAACCGGGGAGCTGTTTTTT CASSSGTPTGELFF NA NA TRBV2 14 TRBJ2-2
TGTGCCATCCGCCCGGGCCCTCGCTACGAGCAGTACTTC CAIRPGPRYEQYF NA NA TRBV10-3 13 TRBJ2-7
TGTGCCAGCAGTTACCGGACTAGCGGGGGGTACAATGAGCAGTTCTTC CASSYRTSGGYNEQFF NA TRBD2 TRBV6-6 16 TRBJ2-1
TGTGCCAGCGGGACTAGCGGGATCTCTTACAATGAGCAGTTCTTC CASGTSGISYNEQFF few TRBD2 TRBV9 15 TRBJ2-1
TGTGCCAGCAGTGAAATATCGGGAGAATGGAATGAGCAGTTCTTC CASSEISGEWNEQFF NA NA TRBV2 15 TRBJ2-1
TGTGCCAGCAGTCCCCCACTAGCGGGGGGGAGCTATGAGCAGTTCTTC CASSPPLAGGSYEQFF NA TRBD2 TRBV27 16 TRBJ2-1
TGTGCCAGCAGTTTTGTCAGACAGGTCGCCTACGAGCAGTACTTC CASSFVRQVAYEQYF NA NA TRBV27 15 TRBJ2-7
TGTGCCATCAGTCGGCGGGGGGACGGCTCCTACGAGCAGTACTTC CAISRRGDGSYEQYF NA TRBD2 TRBV10-3 15 TRBJ2-7
TGTGCCAGCAGCAAAGTGCAGGGGGGAGATACGCAGTATTTT CASSKVQGGDTQYF once NA TRBV21-1 14 TRBJ2-3
TGTGCCAGCAGCATCAGCACAGATACGCAGTATTTT CASSISTDTQYF NA NA TRBV7-9 12 TRBJ2-3
TGTGCCACCGATGGCGGGAGGCCCTACGAGCAGTACTTC CATDGGRPYEQYF NA TRBD2 TRBV11-2 13 TRBJ2-7
TGTGCCAGCAAAGGGGTGGGACGGAGCACAGATACGCAGTATTTT CASKGVGRSTDTQYF few NA TRBV6-5 15 TRBJ2-3
TGTGCCAGCTCACCCCCCGGGACAGGGACCGGGGAGCTGTTTTTT CASSPPGTGTGELFF NA TRBD1 TRBV18 15 TRBJ2-2
TGTGCCAGCAGCTTAGTAAAGGGACAGGGGGCGTACTATGGCTACACCTTC CASSLVKGQGAYYGYTF NA TRBD1 TRBV11-2 17 TRBJ1-2
TGTGCCAGCTCATCACTAGCGGGAGGGCCCTTCGAGCAGTACTTC CASSSLAGGPFEQYF NA TRBD2 TRBV18 15 TRBJ2-7
TGTGCCTCCCGCCCCGGGACAACCGACACCGAAGAGACCCAGTACTTC CASRPGTTDTEETQYF NA NA TRBV19 16 TRBJ2-5
TGTGCCAGCAGTTACGGGACTAGCGGGGGAGGGCAGTTCTTC CASSYGTSGGGQFF NA TRBD2 TRBV6-5 14 TRBJ2-1
TGTGCCACCCGAGGGCCGACGGATACGCAGTATTTT CATRGPTDTQYF NA NA TRBV6-6 12 TRBJ2-3
TGTGCCAGCAGCTTAGTGGGTGGCAGGGAGCTGTTTTTT CASSLVGGRELFF NA NA TRBV7-2 13 TRBJ2-2
TGCGCCAGCAGCCTGGGACTAGTGGGCGGGGAGCTGTTTTTT CASSLGLVGGELFF NA TRBD2 TRBV4-1 14 TRBJ2-2
TGTGCCAGCAGGCAGGGGATCACTGAAGCTTTCTTT CASRQGITEAFF NA NA TRBV2 12 TRBJ1-1